One sample yielded the 28 T cell receptor beta chains listed below, sequenced in a study of T cell repertoires in cytomegalovirus infection. Their cognate antigens are unknown. TCRdb fed the reads into MiXCR, producing one record per CDR3 protein. Of under 70,000 distinct CDR3 sequences in the sample, around 33% are singletons; the top ten hold about 73%. The sequencing input was PBMCs, sequenced either directly or after in vitro stimulation (not recorded which). The source is a human donor in good health (CMV status not recorded). Some clones in this sample may be carry-over from other donors' samples.

In its sample, this clonotype was seen many times. This sequence joins TRBV7-8 and TRBJ1-5, with a weak D call TRBD1 (6 bases). The CDR3 has 16 amino acids. V was clipped by 4 bases and J by 8 bases, with 21 bases between them. The germline gives CDR1 SGHVS, CDR2 FQNEAQ. The CDR3 loop is CASSSRLRTDSEPQHF. The CDR3 DNA is TGTGCCAGCAGCTCCCGATTGAGGACAGATTCAGAGCCCCAGCATTTT.

This clonotype is a singleton in its sample. The V gene is TRBV5-1, the J gene TRBJ2-1; 7 positions match TRBD2. Germline CDR1 is SGHRS and CDR2 is YFSETQ. CDR3 length: 14 residues. The V and J ends lost 4 bases and 8 bases, in that order; junction bases with no gene match: 9. The CDR3 loop is CASSPSASGDEQFF. In nucleotides, the CDR3 is TGCGCCAGCAGCCCGTCGGCTAGCGGCGATGAGCAGTTCTTC. Full variable domain (outside the CDR3, taken from reference TRBV5-1 and TRBJ2-1): KAGVTQTPRYLIKTRGQQVTLSCSPISGHRSVSWYQQTPGQGLQFLFEYFSETQRNKGNFPGRFSGRQFSNSRSEMNVSTLELGDSALYLCASSPSASGDEQFFGPGTRLTVL.

V usage is TRBV7-9 and J usage is TRBJ2-6; 7 bases fit TRBD1. This CDR3 has 16 amino acids. With 7 bases clipped from V and 0 bases from J, the junction kept 6 bases outside the gene matches. Germline V gene lookup returns CDR1 SEHNR and CDR2 FQNEAQ (reference sequence). CDR3 loop: CASNLQGFSGANVLTF. Here the CDR3 DNA reads TGTGCCAGCAACCTACAGGGGTTCTCTGGGGCCAACGTCCTGACTTTC.

The CDR3 nucleotides are TGTGCCAGTAGTATAGTTCTTTATCGGTCCAGTCAGCCCCAGCATTTT. Encoded protein: CASSIVLYRSSQPQHF. J is TRBJ1-5 and V is TRBV19, with unresolved D. The CDR3 runs 16 residues. Trimming shortened V by 1 base and J by 6 bases, and 16 bases separated the two germline ends. The germline gives CDR1 LNHDA, CDR2 SQIVND (reference sequence).

The chain links TRBV29-1 to TRBJ2-5; tentatively, D is TRBD1 or TRBD2 (5 bases each). Trimming cost V 6 bases and J 4 bases, with 18 bases left between them. This CDR3 is 14 amino acids long. CDR1 and CDR2 (germline): SQVTM, ANQGSEA. The CDR3 region is CSVERVAGLETQYF. CDR3 nucleotide sequence: TGCAGCGTCGAGAGGGTAGCAGGGCTAGAGACCCAGTACTTC.

This clonotype was seen many times. The CDR3 region is CASSKGQRNLPQHF. DNA of the CDR3: TGTGCCAGCAGCAAGGGACAGCGAAATTTGCCCCAGCATTTT. This chain links TRBV7-8 with TRBJ1-5; 7 bases fit TRBD1. Germline CDR1 SGHVS, CDR2 FQNEAQ. The junction had 10 bases not matched to a gene; V was cut back by 5 bases and J by 9 bases. This CDR3 spans 14 amino acids.

This clonotype was counted only a few times. This chain links TRBV19 with TRBJ2-6; D remains unclear. This CDR3 comprises 17 residues. Germline loops: CDR1 LNHDA, CDR2 SQIVND (reference sequence). V lost 8 bases and J 0 bases, leaving 17 bases between the germline ends. Here the CDR3 reads CASSKGPSASGANVLTF. The CDR3 bases are TGTGCCAGTTCTAAGGGTCCCTCAGCCTCTGGGGCCAACGTCCTGACTTTC.

This clonotype was detected a few times. V is TRBV12-3 or TRBV12-4 and J is TRBJ2-7; 8 bases line up with TRBD2. The CDR3 has 15 residues. The V segment lost 4 bases and the J segment 5 bases; nucleotides outside the gene matches: 10. The CDR3: CASSSRTSRPDEQYF. The DNA of the CDR3 is TGTGCCAGCAGTTCCCGGACTAGCCGGCCGGACGAGCAGTACTTC.

This chain uses TRBV7-6 with TRBJ2-5, with no clear D. CDR3 length equals 11 residues. V gave up 5 bases and J gave up 7 bases, with 8 bases separating them. The V gene's germline CDR1 is SGHVS and CDR2 FNYEAQ. The CDR3 reads CASSRLGTQYF. The CDR3 nucleotides are TGTGCCAGCAGCCGATTGGGGACCCAGTACTTC.

This chain links TRBV7-6 with TRBJ2-5, with D unresolved. This CDR3 is built from 13 residues. V gave up 5 bases and J gave up 5 bases, with 12 bases separating them. The V gene's germline CDR1 is SGHVS and CDR2 FNYEAQ. CDR3 bases: TGTGCCAGCAGCACCGGCGGTGCGGAGACCCAGTACTTC. Translating gives CASSTGGAETQYF.

J is TRBJ2-3 and V is TRBV20-1; the match to TRBD1 covers 11 bases. V dropped 0 bases and J dropped 4; count of bases not matched to a gene: 3. The CDR3 is 15 amino acids. Germline-derived CDR1 and CDR2 are DFQATT and SNEGSKA (reference sequence). CDR3 loop: CSARDRTGGPDTQYF. The CDR3 DNA follows: TGCAGTGCTAGAGATAGGACAGGGGGCCCAGATACGCAGTATTTT.

V usage is TRBV28 and J usage is TRBJ1-6, with 8 bases aligning to TRBD1. Trimming took 5 bases from V and 7 from J; bases not matched to a gene: 7. Germline lookup yields CDR1 MDHEN and CDR2 SYDVKM. The CDR3 is made up of 15 amino acids. CDR3 region: CASSTPDRENSPLHF. DNA for the CDR3: TGTGCCAGCAGTACCCCGGACAGGGAAAATTCACCCCTCCACTTT.

This chain connects TRBV20-1 to TRBJ2-5, with 7 bases lining up with TRBD1. Germline lookup yields CDR1 DFQATT and CDR2 SNEGSKA (reference sequence). V shed 3 bases, J shed 3 bases, and the junction held 4 bases outside the gene matches. The CDR3 sequence is 13 residues long. CDR3 amino acids: CSARTGSKETQYF. Written as DNA, the CDR3 is TGCAGTGCTAGGACAGGGAGTAAAGAGACCCAGTACTTC.

This clonotype was seen a handful of times. The chain has TRBV20-1 and TRBJ2-7; 9 positions agree with TRBD2. V lost 5 bases, J lost 0 bases, and 5 bases stayed unmatched. The CDR3 sequence is 14 residues long. Germline-derived CDR1 and CDR2 are DFQATT and SNEGSKA (reference sequence). The CDR3: CSAQSGGRSYEQYF. As DNA, the CDR3 is TGCAGTGCTCAGAGCGGGGGGCGCTCCTACGAGCAGTACTTC.

CDR3 DNA: TGTGCCAGCAGTCGTACTAGCGGGGGGAAAGAGACCCAGTACTTC. Its protein product is CASSRTSGGKETQYF. The J gene is TRBJ2-5, the V gene TRBV28; 12 bases are a match to TRBD2. The CDR3 has 15 amino acids. V lost 5 bases, J lost 3 bases, and 4 bases stayed unmatched. The germline V gene has CDR1 MDHEN and CDR2 SYDVKM. Looking up the rest from reference TRBV28 and TRBJ2-5 gives the full variable domain: DVKVTQSSRYLVKRTGEKVFLECVQDMDHENMFWYRQDPGLGLRLIYFSYDVKMKEKGDIPEGYSVSREKKERFSLILESASTNQTSMYLCASSRTSGGKETQYFGPGTRLLVL.

The chain combines TRBV10-3 with TRBJ2-3, with 8 nucleotides matching TRBD1. Germline CDR1 ENHRY, CDR2 SYGVKD. The CDR3 spans 16 residues. V lost 0 bases and J lost 1; bases outside the gene matches: 3. DNA for the CDR3: TGTGCCATCAGTGAGTCTGGACAGGGTCGCACAGATACGCAGTATTTT. Residues: CAISESGQGRTDTQYF.

The CDR3 loop reads CASSLAVTGELFF. CDR3 nucleotides: TGCGCCAGCAGCCTAGCGGTTACCGGGGAGCTGTTTTTT. The rearrangement links TRBV5-1 to TRBJ2-2; TRBD2 agrees at 7 bases. The V and J ends lost 4 bases and 5 bases, in that order; junction bases with no gene match: 2. The CDR3 is made up of 13 amino acids. Per germline, CDR1 SGHRS and CDR2 YFSETQ.

The gene calls are TRBV6-1 and TRBJ2-1, with D possibly being TRBD1 or TRBD2 (5 bases each). V dropped 6 bases and J dropped 6 bases, with 12 bases sitting between them. The CDR3 is made up of 13 amino acids. Germline CDR1 MNHNS, CDR2 SASEGT. The CDR3 bases are TGTGCCAGCAGCTCCGGGACGGGCAATGAGCAGTTCTTC. Translating gives CASSSGTGNEQFF.

Concerning this clonotype: This clone may be a read error of a much larger clone one base away. Since no conserved phenylalanine or tryptophan closes the CDR3, a read error is the likely cause. The chain uses TRBV7-8 and TRBJ2-1; the match to TRBD1 covers 8 bases. Germline assignment: CDR1 SGHVS and CDR2 FQNEAQ. The CDR3 contains 13 residues. V was clipped by 1 base and J by 12 bases; unmatched bases: 5. CDR3 region: CASSLVDRAAQFS. Written as DNA, the CDR3 is TGTGCCAGCAGCTTAGTGGACAGGGCCGCGCAGTTCTCC.

This clonotype was recorded at least ten times. This chain joins TRBV7-8 and TRBJ2-2, with D tentatively TRBD2 (5 bases). Per germline, CDR1 SGHVS and CDR2 FQNEAQ. Trimming stripped 5 bases from V and 3 bases from J, with 13 bases between. The CDR3 length is 15 residues. Here the CDR3 DNA reads TGTGCCAGCAGCCTGGGATGGGGAGACACCGGGGAGCTGTTTTTT. Amino acid sequence: CASSLGWGDTGELFF.

V usage is TRBV10-3 and J usage is TRBJ1-2; D is possibly TRBD1 (6 bases). Trimming stripped 7 bases from V and 2 bases from J, with 11 bases between. CDR1 is ENHRY and CDR2 is SYGVKD in the germline V gene. This CDR3 is 13 amino acids long. CDR3 sequence: CAITKGQNYGYTF. CDR3 DNA: TGTGCCATCACTAAAGGACAGAACTATGGCTACACCTTC.

This clonotype has just a few counts. The chain uses TRBV7-9 and TRBJ1-1, with D uncertain. V lost 3 bases and J lost 2, with 7 bases in between. The germline gives CDR1 SEHNR, CDR2 FQNEAQ (reference sequence). This CDR3 has 13 amino acids. The CDR3 is CASSFNPNTEAFF. The CDR3 DNA is TGTGCCAGCAGCTTTAACCCTAACACTGAAGCTTTCTTT.

This clonotype showed up just a few times. The chain joins TRBV28 to TRBJ1-1, with D maybe TRBD1 (6 bases). The germline V and J ends were trimmed by 6 bases and 7 bases, with 24 bases remaining between them. This CDR3 is built from 16 residues. Germline V gene sequence: CDR1 MDHEN, CDR2 SYDVKM. In nucleotides, the CDR3 is TGTGCCAGCAGGGGGACACCGGGGGCTACACTCGGTGAAGCTTTCTTT. It encodes CASRGTPGATLGEAFF.

Comments on this clonotype: A junction end diverges from the germline sequence, so it may reflect a read error. This chain uses TRBV7-2 with TRBJ2-1; 13 bases fit TRBD2. Germline V gives CDR1 SGHTA, CDR2 FQGNSA. There are 15 residues in the CDR3. In DNA form, the CDR3 reads TGTGCCAGCCGCTCGGGACTAGCGGGGTACAATGAGCAGTTATTC. Translation: CASRSGLAGYNEQLF.

This chain links TRBV7-8 with TRBJ2-5; D ambiguous. V gave up 3 bases and J gave up 2 bases, with 10 bases separating them. This CDR3 has 14 residues. CDR1 and CDR2 from the germline V gene are SGHVS and FQNEAQ. The CDR3, as DNA: TGTGCCAGCAGCTTTCAGACTGAGCAAGAGACCCAGTACTTC. This encodes CASSFQTEQETQYF.

This clonotype was counted only a few times. CDR3 DNA sequence: TGTGCCAGCAGTGAGGACAGGGGCGGCACTGAAGCTTTCTTT. Protein product: CASSEDRGGTEAFF. V usage is TRBV6-1 and J usage is TRBJ1-1; TRBD1 matches at 9 bases. After removal of 3 bases from V and 4 bases from J, the junction contained 3 bases not matched to a gene. Germline V gene lookup returns CDR1 MNHNS and CDR2 SASEGT. This CDR3 is 14 amino acids long.

A word on this clonotype: A single base separates this from a much larger clone, so it may be a read error. This chain uses TRBV7-2 with TRBJ2-1; TRBD2 matches 7 bases. The CDR3 sequence is 14 residues long. The junction had 13 bases not matched to a gene; V was cut back by 11 bases and J by 6 bases. Germline CDR1 is SGHTA and CDR2 is FQGNSA. The CDR3 here is CAGAPGLLFNEQFF. DNA for the CDR3: TGTGCCGGTGCCCCGGGACTACTATTCAATGAGCAGTTCTTC.

The sample holds a few counts of this clonotype. The chain has TRBV6-5 and TRBJ2-5; D is possibly TRBD2 (5 bases). Trimming took 2 bases from V and 3 from J, leaving 7 bases between them. From germline, CDR1 is MNHEY and CDR2 SVGAGI. The CDR3 totals 13 residues. The CDR3 DNA reads as TGTGCCAGCAGTTACGGGGAGAAAGAGACCCAGTACTTC. Amino acid sequence: CASSYGEKETQYF.